This T cell receptor beta chain was recovered during a study of cytotoxic CD8 clonotypes in ibrutinib-treated CLL. Notes on the study in general: Among the clonotypes, public ones were uncommon and contracted or held stable on treatment.

Measured with immunoSEQ multiplex PCR; TCRdb has only the in-frame clones, and not every one. Of approximately 100,000 clones listed, more than 55% are singletons. Points on this clone: Its antigen remains unknown.

This CDR3 has 17 amino acids. The germline V gene has CDR1 SGDLS and CDR2 YYNGEE. Trimming removed 0 bases from V and 4 bases from J, with 19 bases in between. This receptor was obtained from a human donor with chronic lymphocytic leukemia. This rearrangement joins TRBV9 to TRBJ2-5; perhaps D is TRBD1 or TRBD2 (6 bases each). The material was PBMCs, obtained after 24 months of ibrutinib treatment. The chain's CDR3 is CASSVGVRGGLGETQYF. CDR3 DNA sequence: TGTGCCAGCAGCGTAGGAGTCAGGGGAGGCCTGGGAGAGACCCAGTACTTC. Full variable domain (missing parts from reference TRBV9 and TRBJ2-5): DSGVTQTPKHLITATGQRVTLRCSPRSGDLSVYWYQQSLDQGLQFLIQYYNGEERAKGNILERFSAQQFPDLHSELNLSSLELGDSALYFCASSVGVRGGLGETQYFGPGTRLLVL.